Many counts were recorded for the clone carrying this TCR beta chain. Unique molecular identifiers were incorporated when the TCRbeta library was constructed. TCRdb recomputed calls from the PCR reads with MiXCR, one row per CDR3 protein. Of hundreds of thousands of distinct CDR3 sequences listed, roughly 17% were seen once; the top ten hold under 1.2%. The sample originates from a study of T-cell reconstitution after alpha-beta-depleted transplantation in children. Germline CDR1 is DFQATT and CDR2 is SNEGSKA (reference sequence). This CDR3 comprises 12 residues. The rearrangement joins TRBV20-1 to TRBJ1-1, with D tentatively TRBD1 (5 bases). The material sequenced was PBMCs from the stem cell graft donor, taken from the stem cell graft. The TCR comes from a human donor who donated a stem cell graft to a child with acute myeloid leukemia. CDR3: CSPRTLNTEAFF. For the CDR3, the DNA is TGCAGCCCTAGGACACTGAACACTGAAGCTTTCTTT.